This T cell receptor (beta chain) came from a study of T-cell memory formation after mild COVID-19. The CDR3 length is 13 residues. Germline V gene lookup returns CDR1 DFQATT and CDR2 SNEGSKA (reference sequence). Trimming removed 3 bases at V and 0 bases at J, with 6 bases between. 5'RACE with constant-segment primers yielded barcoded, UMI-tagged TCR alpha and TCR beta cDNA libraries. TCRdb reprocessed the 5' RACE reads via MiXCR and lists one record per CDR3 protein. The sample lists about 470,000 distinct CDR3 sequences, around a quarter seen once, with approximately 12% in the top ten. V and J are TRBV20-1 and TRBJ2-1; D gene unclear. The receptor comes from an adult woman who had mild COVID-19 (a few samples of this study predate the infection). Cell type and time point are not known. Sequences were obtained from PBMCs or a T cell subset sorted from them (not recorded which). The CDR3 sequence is CSARAVSYNEQFF. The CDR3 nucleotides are TGCAGTGCTAGGGCCGTCTCCTACAATGAGCAGTTCTTC.